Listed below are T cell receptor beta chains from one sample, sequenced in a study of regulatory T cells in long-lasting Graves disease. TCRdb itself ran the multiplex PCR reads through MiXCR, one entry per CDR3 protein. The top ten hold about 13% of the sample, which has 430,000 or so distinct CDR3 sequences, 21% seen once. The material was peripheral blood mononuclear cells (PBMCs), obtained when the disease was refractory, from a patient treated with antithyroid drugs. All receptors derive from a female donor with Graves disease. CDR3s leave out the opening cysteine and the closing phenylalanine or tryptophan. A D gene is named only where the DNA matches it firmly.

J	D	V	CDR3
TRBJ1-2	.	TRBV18	ASSHGQNYGYT
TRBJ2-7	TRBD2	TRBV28	ASFPAGDQFYEQY
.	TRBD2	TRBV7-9	ASRLSGRLDNEQF
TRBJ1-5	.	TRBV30	AWSPDVLEPQH
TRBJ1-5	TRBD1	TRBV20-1	SARNDRGSNQPQH
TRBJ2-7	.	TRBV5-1	ASSLGEGSYEQY
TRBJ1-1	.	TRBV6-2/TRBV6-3	ASSYLPGGGDTEAF
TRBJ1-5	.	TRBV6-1	ASRNVGQGSDQPQH
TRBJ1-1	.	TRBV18	ASSPPKGEAF
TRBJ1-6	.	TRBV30	AWSVTTGNSPLH
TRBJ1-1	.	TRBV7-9	ASSLAVWAEAF
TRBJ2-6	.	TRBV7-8	ASSLAWPSGANVLT
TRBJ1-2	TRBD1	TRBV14	ASSQEDFQGGPDGYT
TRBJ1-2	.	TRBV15	ATSRDVSQRGYT
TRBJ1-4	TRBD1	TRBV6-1	ASITTGEEKLF
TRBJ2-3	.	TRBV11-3	ASSLGHGITDTQY
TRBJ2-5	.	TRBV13	ASSTRVAGTQY
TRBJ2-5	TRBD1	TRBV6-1	ASTLRGTGTTPQETQY
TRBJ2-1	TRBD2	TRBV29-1	SVLAGFNEQF
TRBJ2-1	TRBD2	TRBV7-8	ASSYSGLAVNEQF
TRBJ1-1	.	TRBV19	ASSTLGGGNTEAF
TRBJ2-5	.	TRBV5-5	ASSLARALERETQY
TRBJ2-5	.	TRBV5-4	ASSLGSDQETQY
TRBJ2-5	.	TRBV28	ASSRTVQETQY
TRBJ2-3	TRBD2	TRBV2	ASSAQLAGGSDTQY
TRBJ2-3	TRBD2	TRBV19	ASSTRLAEGADTQY
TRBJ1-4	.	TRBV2	ASSEWGLREKLF
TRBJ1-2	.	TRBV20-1	SARVPGQERDYGYT
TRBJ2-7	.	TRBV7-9	ASSLGPGVQY
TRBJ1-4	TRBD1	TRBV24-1	ATSESGTGKLF
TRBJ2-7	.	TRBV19	ASSTGRSYEQY
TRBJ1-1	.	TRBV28	ASTQGFTEAF
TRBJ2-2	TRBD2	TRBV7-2	ASSLELAGAGTGELF
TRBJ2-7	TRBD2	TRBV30	AWSVGGGSYEQY
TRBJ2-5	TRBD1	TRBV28	ASQGAIILETQY
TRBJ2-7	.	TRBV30	AYRLLSTEQY
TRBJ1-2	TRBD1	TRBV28	ASSLQTGGDGYT
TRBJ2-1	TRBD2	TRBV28	ASSFEAGGLNNEQF
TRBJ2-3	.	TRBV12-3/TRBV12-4	ASSFGSDTQY
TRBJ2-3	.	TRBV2	ASSLSSPKADTQY
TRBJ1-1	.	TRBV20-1	SAPRVGNTEAF
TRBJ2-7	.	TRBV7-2	ASSLVSRAVSYEQY
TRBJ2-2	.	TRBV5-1	ASSPLVRSNTGELF
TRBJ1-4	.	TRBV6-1	ASSEGFREKLF
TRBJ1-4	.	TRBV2	ASSETDTNEKLF
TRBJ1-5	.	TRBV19	ASSISGYSNQPQH
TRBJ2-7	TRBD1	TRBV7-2	ASSDRGHHEQY
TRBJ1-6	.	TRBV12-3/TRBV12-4	ASSFPGTPLSLH
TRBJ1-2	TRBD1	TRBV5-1	ASSWDRTNYGYT
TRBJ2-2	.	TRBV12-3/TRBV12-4	ASSLPNRAGPSTGELF
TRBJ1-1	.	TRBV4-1	ASSPRGAFSTEAF
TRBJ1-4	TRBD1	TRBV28	ASSLSGTGGEKLF
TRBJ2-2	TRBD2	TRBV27	ASSPQGGGLATGELF
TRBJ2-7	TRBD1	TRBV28	ASSLTGTSSYEQY
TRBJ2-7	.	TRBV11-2	ASSFGGWDSASHEQY
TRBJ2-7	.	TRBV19	ASSKGLSYEQY
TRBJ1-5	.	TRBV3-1	ASSRTRGANQPQH
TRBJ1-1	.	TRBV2	ASSQTKGAF
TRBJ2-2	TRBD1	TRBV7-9	ASSSYPPADRVTTGELF